This TCR beta chain came from a study of blood T cell repertoires in COVID-19 (dated by TCRdb to the early 2020s). In terms of the full investigation: Samples from collaborators originated in the United States, Italy and Spain and spanned both the acute and convalescent phases of COVID-19. Sample metadata almost always included a de-identified subject ID, COVID-19 status, age in years and sex. The prospective study material was composed of cDNA or gDNA derived from T cells, B-cell-depleted T cells, or PBMCs. Subjects who had been exposed to COVID-19, were actively infected with it, or had recovered from it provided the deeply sampled blood TCRbeta repertoires that made up the dataset. Samples came from the ongoing ImmuneRACE study (first 160 participants) plus 1,254 subjects from 6 global collaborators. Where HLA class I and class II types were available, the types were taken from metadata supplied by the sample provider, not from assay-based typing. The repertoires were released in a freely available public database intended as a resource for research on the immune response to SARS-CoV-2.

Participants in the prospective study were enrolled through a virtual design, were aged roughly 18 to 100 years, and lived in under 25 United States geographic areas. To assign participants to cohorts, the prospective study relied on clinical history that participants themselves reported in a screening survey and a study questionnaire. For ImmuneRACE Cohort 3, a participant was defined as recovered based on two consecutive negative NP/OP PCR tests, clearance by a healthcare professional, or resolution of symptoms. Mobile phlebotomists in the prospective study collected whole blood, serum and a nasopharyngeal or oropharyngeal swab from every participant. Participants in the prospective study had the option to provide additional blood draws and questionnaires over an approximately 2-month period. Prospective study blood samples were shipped either frozen or at room temperature before DNA extraction.

Beyond this particular receptor, the publication reports: The quantity of clinical and demographic metadata differed by source and by participant and was supplied without curation.

Regarding this clone: What antigen it recognizes has not been identified. One base away there is no much larger clone; base qualities are not given.

Trimming removed 3 bases from V and 0 bases from J, leaving 6 bases between the germline ends. The germline V gene (reference sequence) gives CDR1 as MNHEY and CDR2 as SMNVEV. The CDR3 numbers 13 residues from cysteine through phenylalanine. Here the CDR3 DNA is all that survives: 39 bases in frame from base 1. The immunoSEQ Assay, a bias-controlled multiplex PCR, was used to amplify TCRbeta CDR3 regions from genomic DNA. In the source study's methods: The number of nucleated cells in each sample was estimated from the amplification of reference gene primers within the assay. To quantify the absolute abundance of each unique TCRbeta CDR3 rearrangement, sequence reads were collapsed and filtered. For each sample, productive Simpson clonality was calculated as the square root of Simpson's diversity index across productive rearrangements. TCRdb holds this immuneACCESS table with in-frame rearrangements only. Some clones are missing; in checked studies, unresolved V genes explain under half, and the rest has no known cause. For V, J and clone size, that table is used; D and trimming come from the DNA. The sample has some 150,000 clones on record, about 88% of them singletons. The ten biggest clones cover roughly 0.8% of the sample.

Sequenced material: PBMCs or T cells enriched from blood (not recorded which). The receptor chain draws on TRBV27 and TRBJ2-7, with the D gene not clear enough to name. The sequence was collected from a woman aged 18-29 years who had recovered from COVID-19. The CDR3 region has the sequence CASSFSDSYEQYF. Here is the DNA: TGTGCCAGCAGTTTCTCAGACTCCTACGAGCAGTACTTC.